Only a few counts were recorded for the clone carrying this TCR beta chain. The antigen is undetermined. Trimming left V 4 bases short and J 4 bases short, with 13 bases between. Germline loops: CDR1 SGHDN, CDR2 FVKESK. The CDR3 extends over 15 amino acids. Unsorted PBMC DNA underwent sequencing on ten immunoSEQ deep assay plates. Produced via immunoSEQ multiplex PCR; TCRdb's table is partial and in-frame only. Of fewer than 600,000 clones detected, around 75% appear once; the ten largest clones hold about 13%. The entry originates in a study of shared clonotypes between healthy human individuals. General observations from the study: Apart from blood, nothing was sampled; tissue repertoires likely differ.

The source of this sequence is a middle-aged woman in good health. Some clones in this sample may be carry-over from other donors' samples. Source material: PBMCs. The chain combines TRBV14 with TRBJ2-2, with D hard to call. CDR3 in amino acids: CASSLLGSPTGELFF. The CDR3 bases are TGTGCCAGCAGCCTCCTGGGTAGCCCCACCGGGGAGCTGTTTTTT.